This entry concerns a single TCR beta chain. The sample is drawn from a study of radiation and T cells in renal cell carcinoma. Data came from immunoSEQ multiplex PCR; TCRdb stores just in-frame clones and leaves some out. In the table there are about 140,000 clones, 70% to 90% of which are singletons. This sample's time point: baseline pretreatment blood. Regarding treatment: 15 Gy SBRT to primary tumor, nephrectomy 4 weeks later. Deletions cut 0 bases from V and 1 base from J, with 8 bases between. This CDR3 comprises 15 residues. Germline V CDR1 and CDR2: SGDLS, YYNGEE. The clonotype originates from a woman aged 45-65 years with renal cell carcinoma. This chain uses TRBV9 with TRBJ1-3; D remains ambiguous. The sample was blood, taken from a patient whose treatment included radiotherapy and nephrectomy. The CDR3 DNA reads TGTGCCAGCAGCGTAGAACCCCAATCTGGAAACACCATATATTTT. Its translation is CASSVEPQSGNTIYF.